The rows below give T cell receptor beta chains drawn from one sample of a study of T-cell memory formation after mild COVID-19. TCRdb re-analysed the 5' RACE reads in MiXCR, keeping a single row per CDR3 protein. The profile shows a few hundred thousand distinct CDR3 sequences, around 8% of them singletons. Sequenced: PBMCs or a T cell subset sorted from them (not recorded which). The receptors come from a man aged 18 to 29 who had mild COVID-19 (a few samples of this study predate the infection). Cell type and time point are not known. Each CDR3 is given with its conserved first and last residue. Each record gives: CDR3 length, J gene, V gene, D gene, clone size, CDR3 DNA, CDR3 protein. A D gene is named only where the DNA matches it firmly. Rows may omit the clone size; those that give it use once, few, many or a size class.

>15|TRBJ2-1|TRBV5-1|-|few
TGCGCCAGCAGCCCAGGGGTTCGGGTCTTGGATGAGCAGTTCTTC
CASSPGVRVLDEQFF
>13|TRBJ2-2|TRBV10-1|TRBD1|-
TGCGCCAGCAGCAGACAGGGCGGCGGGGAGCTGTTTTTT
CASSRQGGGELFF
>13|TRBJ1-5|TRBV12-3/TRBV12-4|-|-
TGTGCCAGCTCCCCAAATATAAATCAGCCCCAGCATTTT
CASSPNINQPQHF
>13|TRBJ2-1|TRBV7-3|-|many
TGTGCCAGCAGCCTAAATCCTAGTGATGAGCAGTTCTTC
CASSLNPSDEQFF
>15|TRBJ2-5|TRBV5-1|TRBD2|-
TGCGCCACCCGGACTAGCGGGGAGTCCGGCGAGACCCAGTACTTC
CATRTSGESGETQYF
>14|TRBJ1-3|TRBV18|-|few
TGTGCCAGCTCACGGGACGGAAGAGGAAACACCATATATTTT
CASSRDGRGNTIYF
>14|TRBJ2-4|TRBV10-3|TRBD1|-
TGTGCCATCAGTAAGGGACAGGGCGGGGACATTCAGTACTTC
CAISKGQGGDIQYF
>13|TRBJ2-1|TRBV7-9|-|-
TGTGCCAGCAGTCCGAAACTAGACAATGAGCAGTTCTTC
CASSPKLDNEQFF
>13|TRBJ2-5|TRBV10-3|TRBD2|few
TGTGCCATCAGTGATGGGGGGGATGAGACCCAGTACTTC
CAISDGGDETQYF
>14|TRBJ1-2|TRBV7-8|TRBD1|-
TGTGCCAGCAGCCCACAGGGGCCCTCAGGAGGCTACACCTTC
CASSPQGPSGGYTF
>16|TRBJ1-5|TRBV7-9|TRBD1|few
TGTGCCAGCAGCCATAAAGGACAGGGGGCAACTCAGCCCCAGCATTTT
CASSHKGQGATQPQHF
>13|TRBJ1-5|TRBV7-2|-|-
TGTGCCAGCAGCTTAGATTACGGTAACCCCCAGCATTTT
CASSLDYGNPQHF
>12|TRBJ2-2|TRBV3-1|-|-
TGTGCCAGCAGCCAAGATCGGGGGGAGCTGTTTTTT
CASSQDRGELFF
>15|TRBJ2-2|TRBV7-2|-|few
TGTGCCAGCAGCCCGAGAGACAGTTTCACCGGGGAGCTGTTTTTT
CASSPRDSFTGELFF
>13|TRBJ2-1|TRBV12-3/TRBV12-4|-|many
TGTGCCAGCAGGGCGAGGCCGTACAATGAGCAGTTCTTC
CASRARPYNEQFF
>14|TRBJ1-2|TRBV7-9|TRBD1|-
TGTGCCAGCAGCCCCGGACAGGAAGTAGTCGGCTACACCTTC
CASSPGQEVVGYTF
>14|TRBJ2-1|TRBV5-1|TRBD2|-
TGCGCCAGCAGCTTGGAGGCGGGGGGACATGAGCAGTTCTTC
CASSLEAGGHEQFF
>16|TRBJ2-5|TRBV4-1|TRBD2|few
TGCGCCAGCAGCCAAGATCAGCGGGGGGGCTGGGAGACCCAGTACTTC
CASSQDQRGGWETQYF
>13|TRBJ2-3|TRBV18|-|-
TGTGCCAGCTCGGAAAGGAGTTTAGATACGCAGTATTTT
CASSERSLDTQYF
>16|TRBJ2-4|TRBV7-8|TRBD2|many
TGTGCCAGCAGCTTATGGTATAGCGGGCCCGAAAACATTCAGTACTTC
CASSLWYSGPENIQYF
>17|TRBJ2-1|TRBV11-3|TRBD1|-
TGTGCCAGCAGCTTAGCCACCGGGACAGGGGTCTACAATGAGCAGTTCTTC
CASSLATGTGVYNEQFF